The 23 T cell receptor beta chains reported below all come from one sample, sequenced in a study of shared clonotypes between healthy human individuals. Using immunoSEQ multiplex PCR, the repertoire was profiled, and TCRdb retains in-frame clones only, with some absent. The sample lists 100,000 to 120,000 clones; about 67% were seen once. Source material: memory CD8+ T cells sorted from blood. The subset denotes: CD45RO+ cells pooled with CCR7-negative TemRA cells. These receptors all stem from a woman aged 25 to 39 in good health.

The chain employs TRBV28 and TRBJ2-3, with D unresolved. Trimming cost V 1 base and J 0 bases, with 11 bases left between them. This CDR3 contains 16 residues. Germline loops: CDR1 MDHEN, CDR2 SYDVKM. This CDR3 is CASSLSYGVSTDTQYF. The CDR3 DNA follows: TGTGCCAGCAGTTTATCATATGGGGTGAGCACAGATACGCAGTATTTT.

In its sample, this clone was seen a few times. CDR3 residues: CASSPPGTGFYEQYF. For the CDR3, the DNA is TGTGCCAGCAGCCCCCCCGGGACAGGGTTCTACGAGCAGTACTTC. V gene TRBV5-6 combines with J gene TRBJ2-7, with 9 bases that match TRBD1. Germline V lookup: CDR1 SGHDT, CDR2 YYEEEE. The J segment lost 3 bases and the V segment lost 4 bases, leaving 8 bases of the junction unmatched. The CDR3 is 15 amino acids. Combining the CDR3 with reference TRBV5-6 and TRBJ2-7 gives the whole variable domain DAGVTQSPTHLIKTRGQQVTLRCSPKSGHDTVSWYQQALGQGPQFIFQYYEEEERQRGNFPDRFSGHQFPNYSSELNVNALLLGDSALYLCASSPPGTGFYEQYFGPGTRLTVT.

V and J are TRBV2 and TRBJ2-1, with 12 bases aligning to TRBD2. Germline CDR1 reads SNHLY; CDR2 reads FYNNEI. V lost 4 bases, J lost 4 bases, and 2 bases stayed unmatched. CDR3 size: 15 residues. In DNA, the CDR3 is TGTGCCAGCAGTGGGACTAGCGGGATATACAATGAGCAGTTCTTC. Translating it yields CASSGTSGIYNEQFF.

The table lists this clone with a few counts. The chain is built from TRBV7-9 and TRBJ2-7; the match to TRBD2 covers 12 bases. The CDR3 has 13 amino acids. J was trimmed by 3 bases and V by 7 bases; bases with no gene match: 1. The germline CDR1 and CDR2 sequences are SEHNR and FQNEAQ (reference sequence). This CDR3 reads CASKLAGGYEQYF. CDR3 DNA: TGTGCCAGCAAACTAGCGGGAGGCTACGAGCAGTACTTC. The complete variable domain, with remaining parts taken from reference TRBV7-9 and TRBJ2-7, reads DTGVSQNPRHKITKRGQNVTFRCDPISEHNRLYWYRQTLGQGPEFLTYFQNEAQLEKSRLLSDRFSAERPKGSFSTLEIQRTEQGDSAMYLCASKLAGGYEQYFGPGTRLTVT.

This clone was recorded at least ten times. The same CDR3 arises from other DNA sequences in this sample as well. V is TRBV4-2 and J is TRBJ2-7; 10 positions agree with TRBD2. The CDR3 runs 15 residues. V lost 1 base and J lost 0; bases outside the gene matches: 0. Germline CDR1 is LGHNA and CDR2 is YNFKEQ. Here the CDR3 DNA reads TGTGCCAGCAGCCAAGGACTAGCGGGCTCCTACGAGCAGTACTTC. It yields the protein CASSQGLAGSYEQYF.

This clone was detected only a few times. The chain recombines TRBV5-4 with TRBJ2-5; D may be TRBD2 (6 bases). Germline CDR1 reads SGHNT; CDR2 reads YYREEE (reference sequence). This CDR3 is built from 13 residues. The V gene lost 6 bases and the J gene lost 3 bases, with 12 bases spanning the gap. The CDR3 loop reads CASTGVAEETQYF. In DNA, the CDR3 is TGTGCCAGCACTGGGGTAGCGGAAGAGACCCAGTACTTC.

The rearrangement uses TRBV25-1 and TRBJ2-7; TRBD1 might be the D (6 bases). The CDR3 runs to 15 residues. V was clipped by 6 bases and J by 3 bases, with 18 bases between them. Germline CDR1 MGHDK, CDR2 SYGVNS. This CDR3 is CASSTGRRSVYEQYF. The CDR3 DNA follows: TGTGCCAGCAGCACAGGGAGAAGGTCTGTCTACGAGCAGTACTTC.

The chain recombines TRBV6-1 with TRBJ1-1; TRBD1 might be the D (5 bases). V lost 8 bases and J lost 6, with 13 bases in between. The CDR3 sequence is 12 residues long. Germline values: CDR1 MNHNS, CDR2 SASEGT. CDR3 sequence (DNA): TGTGCCAGCTCTGACTCGGGGCCTGAAGCTTTCTTT. This translates into CASSDSGPEAFF.

This clone was recorded once. This chain links TRBV9 with TRBJ1-2, with D perhaps TRBD1 (6 bases). The CDR3 spans 21 residues. In germline, CDR1 is SGDLS, CDR2 YYNGEE. V was cut by 5 bases and J by 3 bases, with 35 bases left in between. In DNA form, the CDR3 reads TGTGCCAGCAGTCCCCTCAGCCACAGTCCCGGGACACGGAAGGTAGACTATGGCTACACCTTC. This encodes CASSPLSHSPGTRKVDYGYTF.

This sequence joins TRBV28 and TRBJ2-7; a possible D gene is TRBD1 (6 bases). V was cut by 6 bases and J by 7 bases, with 16 bases left in between. Germline V gene data show CDR1 as MDHEN and CDR2 as SYDVKM. The CDR3 loop spans 13 amino acids. The CDR3 is CASSRTVSREQYF. The CDR3 DNA follows: TGTGCCAGCAGCCGGACAGTCTCTAGAGAGCAGTACTTC.

The table lists this clone with a count of one. The chain carries TRBV15 and TRBJ2-5; D ambiguous. The CDR3 consists of 13 residues. The V gene's germline CDR1 is LNHNV and CDR2 YYDKDF (reference sequence). The germline V and J ends were trimmed by 1 base and 2 bases, with 5 bases remaining between them. In DNA form, the CDR3 reads TGTGCCACCAGCAGAGGGCAGCAAGAGACCCAGTACTTC. This gives the protein CATSRGQQETQYF.

J is TRBJ1-1 and V is TRBV27; no reliable D call. CDR3 size: 13 residues. The ends were cut back, 4 bases at V and 1 base at J, with 7 bases in the middle. Looked up from germline, CDR1 is MNHEY and CDR2 is SMNVEV (reference sequence). The CDR3 region has the DNA TGTGCCAGCAGTTCACTCAGGAACACTGAAGCTTTCTTT. Protein product: CASSSLRNTEAFF.

The CDR3 spells CASSSRKGQGGYEQYF. In nucleotides, the CDR3 is TGTGCCAGCAGCAGCCGAAAGGGACAGGGAGGCTACGAGCAGTACTTC. The chain joins TRBV7-9 to TRBJ2-7, with TRBD1 matching 9 bases. V was pared by 5 bases and J by 3 bases, with 11 bases of the junction left unmatched. Looked up from germline, CDR1 is SEHNR and CDR2 is FQNEAQ (reference sequence). CDR3 length equals 16 residues.

The rearrangement joins TRBV19 to TRBJ1-2, with TRBD1 as a possible D gene (5 bases). Trimming took off 3 bases at V and 3 bases at J, with 8 bases between the two ends. Germline CDR1 LNHDA, CDR2 SQIVND (reference sequence). This CDR3 has 13 amino acids. CDR3 bases: TGTGCCAGTAGTATCCAGGGCGACTATGGCTACACCTTC. This translates into CASSIQGDYGYTF.

The chain has TRBV6-1 and TRBJ2-5; 8 bases map to TRBD1. V lost 3 bases, J lost 2 bases, and 2 bases stayed unmatched. This CDR3 is 14 amino acids long. CDR1 and CDR2 (germline): MNHNS, SASEGT. The CDR3 here is CASSEGQEQETQYF. CDR3 in DNA: TGTGCCAGCAGTGAGGGACAGGAACAAGAGACCCAGTACTTC.

The chain combines TRBV4-1 with TRBJ2-1; 9 bases match TRBD2. V lost 5 bases, J lost 4 bases, and 6 bases stayed unmatched. Germline loops: CDR1 MGHRA, CDR2 YSYEKL. The CDR3 is 15 amino acids. CDR3 sequence (DNA): TGCGCCAGCAGCACTACTAGCGGGTTTTACAATGAGCAGTTCTTC. This translates into CASSTTSGFYNEQFF.

V usage is TRBV6-1 and J usage is TRBJ2-5; no clear D. The germline gives CDR1 MNHNS, CDR2 SASEGT. CDR3 size: 15 residues. V was clipped by 0 bases and J by 5 bases, with 13 bases between them. CDR3 sequence: CASSEAPTSQETQYF. The CDR3 bases are TGTGCCAGCAGTGAAGCGCCGACAAGCCAGGAGACCCAGTACTTC.

This chain connects TRBV4-2 to TRBJ2-1; 10 positions agree with TRBD2. The germline V gene encodes CDR1 LGHNA and CDR2 YNFKEQ. This CDR3 contains 19 residues. Trimming took 0 bases from V and 8 from J; bases not matched to a gene: 16. As DNA, the CDR3 is TGTGCCAGCAGCCAAGATCGTCCCGTACTAGCGGGGACGGAGGATGAGCAGTTCTTC. This encodes CASSQDRPVLAGTEDEQFF.

This chain uses TRBV25-1 with TRBJ2-1; D perhaps matches TRBD2 (6 bases). V lost 6 bases, J lost 0 bases, and 12 bases lay in between. This CDR3 has 15 amino acids. The germline CDR1 and CDR2 sequences are MGHDK and SYGVNS. The CDR3 loop reads CASSAVAVSYNEQFF. The DNA of the CDR3 is TGTGCCAGCAGCGCGGTAGCGGTCTCCTACAATGAGCAGTTCTTC.

The chain recombines TRBV25-1 with TRBJ1-6, with D unresolved. Germline CDR1 MGHDK, CDR2 SYGVNS. The CDR3 spans 17 residues. V was shortened by 3 bases and J by 0 bases, with 12 bases between the two germline ends. The CDR3 region has the DNA TGTGCCAGCAGTGACGGGAAGGAGAGCTCCTATAATTCACCCCTCCACTTT. Protein sequence: CASSDGKESSYNSPLHF.

This clone came up a few times. This chain links TRBV25-1 with TRBJ2-1; a possible D gene is TRBD2 (5 bases). Germline values: CDR1 MGHDK, CDR2 SYGVNS. The V end lost 4 bases, the J end lost 0 bases, and 10 bases lay between the germline ends. The CDR3 extends over 15 amino acids. The CDR3 DNA reads as TGTGCCAGCAGTGGGACTGAGAGCTCCTACAATGAGCAGTTCTTC. Its protein product is CASSGTESSYNEQFF.

V usage is TRBV7-9 and J usage is TRBJ1-5, with 12 bases fitting TRBD1. Germline trimming cut 5 bases from V and 2 bases from J; bases unmatched to any gene: 13. Germline CDR1 SEHNR, CDR2 FQNEAQ (reference sequence). This CDR3 is built from 19 residues. The CDR3 spells CASSEYRDRGQVCNQPQHF. The CDR3 DNA sequence: TGTGCCAGCAGCGAATACCGGGACAGGGGGCAGGTTTGCAATCAGCCCCAGCATTTT.

The chain recombines TRBV25-1 with TRBJ1-4; D gene unclear. CDR1 and CDR2 from the germline V gene are MGHDK and SYGVNS. V was clipped by 3 bases and J by 3 bases, with 5 bases between them. CDR3 length: 13 amino acids. CDR3 loop: CASSEAPNEKLFF. CDR3 DNA sequence: TGTGCCAGCAGTGAGGCTCCTAATGAAAAACTGTTTTTT.